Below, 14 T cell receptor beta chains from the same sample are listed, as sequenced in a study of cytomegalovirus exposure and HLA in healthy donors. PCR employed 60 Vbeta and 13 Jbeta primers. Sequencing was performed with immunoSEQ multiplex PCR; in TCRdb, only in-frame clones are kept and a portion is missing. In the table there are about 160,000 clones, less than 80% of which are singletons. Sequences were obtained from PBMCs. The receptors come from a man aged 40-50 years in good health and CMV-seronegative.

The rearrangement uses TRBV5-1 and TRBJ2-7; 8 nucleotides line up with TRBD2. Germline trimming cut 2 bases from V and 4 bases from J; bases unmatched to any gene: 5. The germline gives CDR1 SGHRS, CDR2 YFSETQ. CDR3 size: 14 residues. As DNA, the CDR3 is TGCGCCAGCAGCTTACTAGCGGAGGGGTACGAGCAGTACTTC. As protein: CASSLLAEGYEQYF.

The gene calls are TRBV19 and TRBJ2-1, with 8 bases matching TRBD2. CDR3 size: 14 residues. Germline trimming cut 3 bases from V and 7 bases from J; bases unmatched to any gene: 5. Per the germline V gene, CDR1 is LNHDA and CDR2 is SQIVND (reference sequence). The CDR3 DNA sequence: TGTGCCAGTAGTATGAGAGCGGGAGCGAATGAGCAGTTCTTC. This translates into CASSMRAGANEQFF.

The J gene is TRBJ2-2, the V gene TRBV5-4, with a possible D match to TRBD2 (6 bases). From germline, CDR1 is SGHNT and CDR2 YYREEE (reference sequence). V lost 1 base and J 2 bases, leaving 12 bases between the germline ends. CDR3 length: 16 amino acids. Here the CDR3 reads CASSLRRRANTGELFF. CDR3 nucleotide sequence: TGTGCCAGCAGCTTGCGACGGAGGGCAAACACCGGGGAGCTGTTTTTT.

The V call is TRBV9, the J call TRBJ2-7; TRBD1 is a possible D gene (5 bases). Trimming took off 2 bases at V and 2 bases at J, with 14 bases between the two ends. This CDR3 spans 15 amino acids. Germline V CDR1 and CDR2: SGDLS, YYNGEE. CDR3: CASSVRDTGAYEQYF. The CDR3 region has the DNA TGTGCCAGCAGCGTTAGGGATACAGGAGCCTACGAGCAGTACTTC.

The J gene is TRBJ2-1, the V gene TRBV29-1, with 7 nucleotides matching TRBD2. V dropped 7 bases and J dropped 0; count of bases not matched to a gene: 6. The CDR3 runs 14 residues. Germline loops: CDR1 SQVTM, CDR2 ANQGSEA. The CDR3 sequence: CSARVAGSYNEQFF. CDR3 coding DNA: TGCAGCGCTAGAGTAGCGGGCTCCTACAATGAGCAGTTCTTC.

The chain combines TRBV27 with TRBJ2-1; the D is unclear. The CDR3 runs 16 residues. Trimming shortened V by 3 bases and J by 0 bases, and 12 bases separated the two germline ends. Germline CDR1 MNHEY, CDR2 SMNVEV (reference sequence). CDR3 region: CASSFSSRSSYNEQFF. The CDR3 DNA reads TGTGCCAGCAGTTTTAGTTCCCGTAGCTCCTACAATGAGCAGTTCTTC.

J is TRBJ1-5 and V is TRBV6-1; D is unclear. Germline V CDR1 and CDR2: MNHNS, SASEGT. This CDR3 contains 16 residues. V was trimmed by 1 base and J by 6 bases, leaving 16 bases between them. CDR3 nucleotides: TGTGCCAGCAGTGAAGTCGCGGGCCCTGGAGGTCAGCCCCAGCATTTT. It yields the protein CASSEVAGPGGQPQHF.

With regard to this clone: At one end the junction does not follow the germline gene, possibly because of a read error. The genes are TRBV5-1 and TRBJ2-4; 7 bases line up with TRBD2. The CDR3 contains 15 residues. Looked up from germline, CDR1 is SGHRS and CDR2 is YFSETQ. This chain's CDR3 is CASRARERGKNSQYF. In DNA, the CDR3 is TGCGCCAGCAGGGCCAGGGAGCGGGGTAAAAACAGTCAGTACTTC.

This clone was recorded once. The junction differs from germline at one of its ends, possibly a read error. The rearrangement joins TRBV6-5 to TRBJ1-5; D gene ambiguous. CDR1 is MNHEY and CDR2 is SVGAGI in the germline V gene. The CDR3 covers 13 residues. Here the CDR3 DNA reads TGTGCCAGCAGTTTGGGCGGGCGGTGGCCCCGGCATTTT. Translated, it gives CASSLGGRWPRHF.

As DNA, the CDR3 is TGTGCCAGCAGCCAAGGCAGATCAACTAATGAAAAACTGTTTTTT. As protein: CASSQGRSTNEKLFF. The chain carries TRBV14 and TRBJ1-4; D gene uncertain. This CDR3 region has 15 residues. Trimming removed 1 base from V and 0 bases from J, with 6 bases in between. Germline-derived CDR1 and CDR2 are SGHDN and FVKESK.

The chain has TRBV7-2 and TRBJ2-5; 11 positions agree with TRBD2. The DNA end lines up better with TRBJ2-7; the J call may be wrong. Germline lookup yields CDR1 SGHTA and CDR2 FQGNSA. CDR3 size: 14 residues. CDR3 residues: CASSRLAGTYEQYF. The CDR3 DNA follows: TGTGCCAGCAGCCGACTAGCGGGGACCTACGAGCAGTACTTC.

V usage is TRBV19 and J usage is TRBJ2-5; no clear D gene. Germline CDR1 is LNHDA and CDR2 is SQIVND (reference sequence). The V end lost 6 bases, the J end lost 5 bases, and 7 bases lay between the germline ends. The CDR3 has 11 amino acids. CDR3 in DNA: TGTGCCAGTAGAAGTGAGGAGACCCAGTACTTC. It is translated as CASRSEETQYF.

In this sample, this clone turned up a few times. Here the CDR3 DNA reads TGTGCCAGTAGTGGGACAGGGAGGCAAGAGACCCAGTACTTC. Its translation is CASSGTGRQETQYF. The chain combines TRBV19 with TRBJ2-5, with 9 positions matching TRBD1. V gave up 5 bases and J gave up 2 bases; unmatched junction bases: 3. This CDR3 is 14 amino acids long. The germline V gene has CDR1 LNHDA and CDR2 SQIVND (reference sequence).

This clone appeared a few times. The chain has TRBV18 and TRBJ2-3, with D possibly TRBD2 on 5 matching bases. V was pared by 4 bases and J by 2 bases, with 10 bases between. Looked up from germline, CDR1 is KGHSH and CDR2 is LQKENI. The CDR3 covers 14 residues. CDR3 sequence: CASSRRTLTDTQYF. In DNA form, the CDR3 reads TGTGCCAGCTCACGACGGACTCTCACAGATACGCAGTATTTT. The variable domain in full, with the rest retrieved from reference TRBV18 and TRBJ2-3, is NAGVMQNPRHLVRRRGQEARLRCSPMKGHSHVYWYRQLPEEGLKFMVYLQKENIIDESGMPKERFSAEFPKEGPSILRIQQVVRGDSAAYFCASSRRTLTDTQYFGPGTRLTVL.